The 20 T cell receptor beta chains below come from one sample, sequenced in a study of blood T cell repertoires in COVID-19. The table came from immunoSEQ multiplex PCR; TCRdb's copy has only in-frame clones and leaves some out. The sample holds 250,000 to 300,000 clones, about 89% seen once. Sequenced: PBMCs or T cells enriched from blood (not recorded which). Receptor source: a man aged 40-55 years who had recovered from COVID-19.

This rearrangement joins TRBV11-2 to TRBJ1-2, with 9 bases identical to TRBD1. Germline loops: CDR1 SGHAT, CDR2 FQNNGV. The CDR3 runs to 13 residues. The J segment lost 2 bases and the V segment lost 8 bases, leaving 3 bases of the junction unmatched. CDR3 loop: CASSGTGNYGYTF. The CDR3 DNA sequence: TGTGCCAGCTCCGGGACAGGGAACTATGGCTACACCTTC.

The genes are TRBV19 and TRBJ1-6, with 7 bases fitting TRBD1. The V and J ends lost 5 bases and 9 bases, in that order; junction bases with no gene match: 7. Per germline, CDR1 LNHDA and CDR2 SQIVND (reference sequence). CDR3 length: 14 amino acids. The CDR3 loop is CASSETGESSPLHF. The CDR3 coding sequence is TGTGCCAGTAGTGAAACAGGGGAGAGTTCACCCCTCCACTTT.

The chain carries TRBV14 and TRBJ1-4, with D maybe TRBD1 (5 bases). Germline CDR1 is SGHDN and CDR2 is FVKESK. The V and J ends lost 1 base and 7 bases respectively, with 16 bases between them. The CDR3 runs to 16 residues. The CDR3 is CASSQGRQGGFEKLFF. In DNA form, the CDR3 reads TGTGCCAGCAGCCAAGGACGGCAGGGAGGGTTTGAAAAACTGTTTTTT. The variable domain in full, with the rest retrieved from reference TRBV14 and TRBJ1-4, is EAGVTQFPSHSVIEKGQTVTLRCDPISGHDNLYWYRRVMGKEIKFLLHFVKESKQDESGMPNNRFLAERTGGTYSTLKVQPAELEDSGVYFCASSQGRQGGFEKLFFGSGTQLSVL.

The V gene is TRBV19, the J gene TRBJ2-5; maybe TRBD2 (6 bases). The CDR3 is 19 residues long. Per germline, CDR1 LNHDA and CDR2 SQIVND (reference sequence). V lost 1 base, J lost 2 bases, and 23 bases lay in between. The CDR3 DNA sequence: TGTGCCAGTAGTATAGTCCAAAAAGCGGCGGGATGGTGGCAAGAGACCCAGTACTTC. Translating it yields CASSIVQKAAGWWQETQYF.

The chain is built from TRBV7-2 and TRBJ1-1; 8 nucleotides match TRBD1. CDR1 is SGHTA, CDR2 FQGNSA, per germline. The CDR3 consists of 15 residues. V lost 1 base to trimming and J lost 4 bases; unmatched junction nucleotides: 5. Written as DNA, the CDR3 is TGTGCCAGCAGCTTAGATGGACAGGGTCCCACTGAAGCTTTCTTT. Amino acid sequence: CASSLDGQGPTEAFF.

The chain has TRBV7-9 and TRBJ2-7; 9 nucleotides align to TRBD2. The V segment lost 5 bases and the J segment 3 bases; nucleotides outside the gene matches: 5. Per germline, CDR1 SEHNR and CDR2 FQNEAQ (reference sequence). The CDR3 length is 14 residues. The CDR3 protein is CASSPTSGHYEQYF. CDR3 DNA sequence: TGTGCCAGCAGCCCCACTAGCGGGCACTACGAGCAGTACTTC.

The CDR3 region is CASSPRPGVRYEQYF. In DNA, the CDR3 is TGTGCCAGCAGTCCAAGACCGGGAGTTAGGTACGAGCAGTACTTC. This chain links TRBV27 with TRBJ2-7; tentatively, D is TRBD2 (6 bases). The V gene's germline CDR1 is MNHEY and CDR2 SMNVEV (reference sequence). This CDR3 has 15 amino acids. V was pared by 5 bases and J by 4 bases, with 18 bases between.

This sequence joins TRBV4-3 and TRBJ2-7; 7 bases align to TRBD2. CDR1 and CDR2 (germline): LGHNA, YSLEER. The CDR3 runs to 17 residues. The junction had 15 bases not matched to a gene; V was cut back by 0 bases and J by 7 bases. The CDR3 nucleotides read TGCGCCAGCAGCCAAGATTTGCGGGTCGCGGGAGCCCAAGAGCAGTACTTC. This gives the protein CASSQDLRVAGAQEQYF.

CDR3 loop: CATSRTSDYGYTF. As DNA, the CDR3 is TGTGCCACCTCCAGGACATCTGATTATGGCTACACCTTC. The V gene is TRBV24-1, the J gene TRBJ1-2, with D perhaps matching TRBD1 (5 bases). Germline-derived CDR1 and CDR2 are KGHDR and SFDVKD. V shed 9 bases and J shed 5 bases, with 15 bases lying between them. This CDR3 is built from 13 residues.

This clone was counted a single time. This sequence joins TRBV29-1 and TRBJ1-6; D gene ambiguous. The CDR3 extends over 13 amino acids. Germline CDR1 SQVTM, CDR2 ANQGSEA. Trimming removed 7 bases at V and 9 bases at J, with 16 bases between. CDR3 coding DNA: TGCAGCGCCCAGGAGGCCCCGAGTTCACCCCTCCACTTT. This codes for CSAQEAPSSPLHF.

V gene TRBV28 combines with J gene TRBJ1-5; TRBD1 agrees at 9 bases. CDR1 is MDHEN and CDR2 is SYDVKM in the germline V gene. The J segment lost 2 bases and the V segment lost 5 bases, leaving 4 bases of the junction unmatched. The CDR3 has 15 residues. In DNA, the CDR3 is TGTGCCAGCAGTACACAGGGGGCTGGCAATCAGCCCCAGCATTTT. Translation: CASSTQGAGNQPQHF.

This clone was detected only once. The V call is TRBV6-2 or TRBV6-3, the J call TRBJ2-7; weak D call: TRBD2 (5 bases). Germline V gene data show CDR1 as MNHEY and CDR2 as SVGEGT. Trimming shortened V by 2 bases and J by 0 bases, and 8 bases separated the two germline ends. CDR3 length: 14 amino acids. The CDR3: CASSYVGSSYEQYF. For the CDR3, the DNA is TGTGCCAGCAGTTACGTTGGGAGCTCCTACGAGCAGTACTTC.

This clone has just one count. The genes are TRBV6-5 and TRBJ1-1, with D possibly being TRBD1 (6 bases). Trimming shortened V by 4 bases and J by 0 bases, and 15 bases separated the two germline ends. The germline V gene encodes CDR1 MNHEY and CDR2 SVGAGI. The CDR3 sequence is 16 residues long. Here the CDR3 reads CASSSDRYIMNTEAFF. The CDR3 DNA reads TGTGCCAGCAGTTCGGACAGATACATCATGAACACTGAAGCTTTCTTT.

V usage is TRBV7-8 and J usage is TRBJ2-1; weak D call: TRBD2 (5 bases). Trimming shortened V by 1 base and J by 2 bases, and 12 bases separated the two germline ends. Germline CDR1 reads SGHVS; CDR2 reads FQNEAQ. This CDR3 comprises 16 residues. The CDR3, as DNA: TGTGCCAGCAGCTTAGGCGGGCCGGGCCCCTACAATGAGCAGTTCTTC. This gives the protein CASSLGGPGPYNEQFF. The entire variable domain, with the rest obtained from reference TRBV7-8 and TRBJ2-1, is as follows: GAGVSQSPRYKVAKRGQDVALRCDPISGHVSLFWYQQALGQGPEFLTYFQNEAQLDKSGLPSDRFFAERPEGSVSTLKIQRTQQEDSAVYLCASSLGGPGPYNEQFFGPGTRLTVL.

The chain carries TRBV18 and TRBJ1-1, with 7 bases fitting TRBD1. This CDR3 spans 15 amino acids. The germline V gene has CDR1 KGHSH and CDR2 LQKENI. The V and J ends lost 0 bases and 1 base, in that order; junction bases with no gene match: 2. DNA of the CDR3: TGTGCCAGCTCACCACCACAGGGGCCGAACACTGAAGCTTTCTTT. It encodes CASSPPQGPNTEAFF.

This chain uses TRBV24-1 with TRBJ1-5; no clear D. The V gene's germline CDR1 is KGHDR and CDR2 SFDVKD. This CDR3 is built from 13 residues. V dropped 9 bases and J dropped 2 bases, with 10 bases sitting between them. CDR3: CATSRHGNQPQHF. CDR3 DNA: TGTGCCACCTCCCGACACGGCAATCAGCCCCAGCATTTT.

This sequence joins TRBV23-1 and TRBJ2-5; TRBD2 is a possible D gene (5 bases). TRBV23-1 is given ORF status, its function remaining uncertain. The CDR3 spans 15 residues. Between the trimmed V and J ends, which lost 0 bases and 5 bases, there was a span of 13 bases. The CDR3 bases are TGCGCCAGCAGTCAATCGTGTGCGGGTGGGGAGACCCAGTACTTC. Its protein is CASSQSCAGGETQYF.

V usage is TRBV16 and J usage is TRBJ1-2; 9 nucleotides align to TRBD1. This CDR3 has 15 amino acids. Losses at the gene ends were 2 bases for V and 4 bases for J; bases not matched to a gene: 5. Germline CDR1 and CDR2: KGHSY and FQNENV. The DNA for the CDR3 is TGTGCCAGCAGCCAACAGGGACAGGGCACCTATGGCTACACCTTC. This sequence encodes CASSQQGQGTYGYTF.

In its sample, this clone was seen once. V and J are TRBV5-4 and TRBJ2-2, with D possibly TRBD2 on 5 matching bases. Germline V CDR1 and CDR2: SGHNT, YYREEE (reference sequence). V dropped 0 bases and J dropped 2 bases, with 14 bases sitting between them. The CDR3 is 17 residues long. CDR3 DNA: TGTGCCAGCAGCTTGGAATTCGGGGAGATTAACACCGGGGAGCTGTTTTTT. This translates into CASSLEFGEINTGELFF. The whole variable domain, remainder taken from reference TRBV5-4 and TRBJ2-2, is ETGVTQSPTHLIKTRGQQVTLRCSSQSGHNTVSWYQQALGQGPQFIFQYYREEENGRGNFPPRFSGLQFPNYSSELNVNALELDDSALYLCASSLEFGEINTGELFFGEGSRLTVL.

The chain uses TRBV27 and TRBJ1-1; TRBD1 might be the D (6 bases). Germline CDR1 MNHEY, CDR2 SMNVEV (reference sequence). The V gene lost 2 bases and the J gene lost 7 bases, with 17 bases spanning the gap. CDR3 size: 15 residues. The CDR3 protein is CASSLTTTGNLEAFF. The DNA for the CDR3 is TGTGCCAGCAGTTTAACTACGACAGGAAACCTTGAAGCTTTCTTT.